Below, 19 T cell receptor beta chains from the same sample are listed, as sequenced in a study of response to subunit inactivated influenza vaccine. TCRdb reanalysed the RT-PCR reads using MiXCR and keeps one entry per CDR3 protein. The table lists roughly 620,000 distinct CDR3 sequences, approximately 10% of them singletons. This same sample was also taken into another study, of T cells expressing NK-cell markers. That study adds: TCR beta cDNA was made by 5'RACE template switching with UMIs.

The input for sequencing was PBMCs from blood, taken on the day of vaccination. These receptor sequences come from a man aged 50-60 years who received an inactivated influenza vaccine.

V is TRBV14 and J is TRBJ2-5; 7 positions agree with TRBD2. The CDR3 loop spans 12 amino acids. The germline gives CDR1 SGHDN, CDR2 FVKESK. J was trimmed by 5 bases and V by 11 bases; bases with no gene match: 8. The chain's CDR3 is CALPAGRETQYF. The CDR3 nucleotides read TGTGCCCTCCCAGCGGGACGGGAGACCCAGTACTTC.

For the CDR3, the DNA is TGTGCCAGCAGCTTGGACGCGGGGGGGCAAGAGACCCAGTACTTC. Its translation: CASSLDAGGQETQYF. This chain joins TRBV5-5 and TRBJ2-5, with TRBD2 matching 9 bases. The V segment lost 0 bases and the J segment 2 bases; nucleotides outside the gene matches: 2. The CDR3 loop spans 15 amino acids. The germline V gene encodes CDR1 SGHKS and CDR2 YYEKEE (reference sequence).

This clonotype was seen a few times. V is TRBV6-2 or TRBV6-3 and J is TRBJ2-7; TRBD1 agrees at 7 bases. This CDR3 contains 16 residues. The germline V gene encodes CDR1 MNHEY and CDR2 SVGEGT. Unmatched junction bases numbered 12, after V lost 5 bases and J lost 2 bases. The CDR3 loop is CASSTTNRDRPYEQYF. Here the CDR3 DNA reads TGTGCCAGCAGTACTACGAACCGGGACAGACCCTACGAGCAGTACTTC.

This clonotype showed up many times. The rearrangement links TRBV20-1 to TRBJ2-7, with no clear D. The CDR3 extends over 12 amino acids. The germline V gene encodes CDR1 DFQATT and CDR2 SNEGSKA (reference sequence). The V and J ends lost 3 bases and 0 bases respectively, with 6 bases between them. The CDR3 loop is CSASGASYEQYF. In nucleotides, the CDR3 is TGCAGTGCTAGCGGAGCCTCCTACGAGCAGTACTTC.

The CDR3 spells CASIAEKTGELFF. The CDR3, as DNA: TGTGCCAGCATTGCGGAGAAAACCGGGGAGCTGTTTTTT. This chain links TRBV6-1 with TRBJ2-2; no clear D gene. Per germline, CDR1 MNHNS and CDR2 SASEGT. CDR3 length: 13 residues. V shed 7 bases and J shed 5 bases, with 11 bases lying between them.

The V and J genes are TRBV6-2 or TRBV6-3 and TRBJ2-5, with D unclear. The germline V and J ends were trimmed by 1 base and 7 bases, with 7 bases remaining between them. This CDR3 region has 12 residues. CDR1 and CDR2 from the germline V gene are MNHEY and SVGEGT. CDR3 in amino acids: CASSYLRRTQYF. As DNA, the CDR3 is TGTGCCAGCAGTTACTTACGTCGGACCCAGTACTTC.

This clonotype was recorded at least ten times. The rearrangement uses TRBV6-1 and TRBJ2-3; D may be TRBD2 (5 bases). The CDR3 has 13 residues. Germline V lookup: CDR1 MNHNS, CDR2 SASEGT. V was trimmed by 2 bases and J by 7 bases, leaving 10 bases between them. In DNA form, the CDR3 reads TGTGCCAGCAGTGAACTACTAGACCATACGCAGTATTTT. Its protein product is CASSELLDHTQYF.

The CDR3 nucleotides read TGTGCCAGCAGCTTAGGGCGGGGCCTGAACACTGAAGCTTTCTTT. Residues: CASSLGRGLNTEAFF. J is TRBJ1-1 and V is TRBV7-9; tentatively, D is TRBD1 (5 bases). Germline CDR1 reads SEHNR; CDR2 reads FQNEAQ (reference sequence). The CDR3 has 15 amino acids. The germline V and J ends were trimmed by 1 base and 0 bases, with 9 bases remaining between them. The variable domain in full, with the rest retrieved from reference TRBV7-9 and TRBJ1-1, is DTGVSQNPRHKITKRGQNVTFRCDPISEHNRLYWYRQTLGQGPEFLTYFQNEAQLEKSRLLSDRFSAERPKGSFSTLEIQRTEQGDSAMYLCASSLGRGLNTEAFFGQGTRLTVV.

The chain is built from TRBV6-1 and TRBJ2-3; 8 bases match TRBD2. Trimming at V came to 6 bases and at J to 5 bases, leaving 13 bases not matched to a gene. The CDR3 covers 16 residues. Germline CDR1 MNHNS, CDR2 SASEGT. The CDR3 coding sequence is TGTGCCAGCAGACCACCGGCCAGCGGGGGAATAGATACGCAGTATTTT. This sequence encodes CASRPPASGGIDTQYF.

V is TRBV11-3 and J is TRBJ2-1; D gene uncertain. The CDR3 is made up of 14 amino acids. From germline, CDR1 is SGHNT and CDR2 YENEEA. Trimming stripped 1 base from V and 9 bases from J, with 13 bases between. CDR3 in amino acids: CASSLGGEVVEQFF. The CDR3 nucleotides read TGTGCCAGCAGCTTAGGGGGTGAGGTTGTTGAGCAGTTCTTC.

V is TRBV15 and J is TRBJ2-7; TRBD1 matches 7 bases. CDR1 and CDR2 from the germline V gene are LNHNV and YYDKDF (reference sequence). The trim removed 0 bases at V and 3 bases at J, leaving 2 bases unmatched. The CDR3 totals 14 residues. CDR3 sequence reads: CATSRERDSYEQYF. The CDR3 DNA follows: TGTGCCACCAGCAGAGAAAGGGACAGCTACGAGCAGTACTTC. The variable domain in full, completed from reference TRBV15 and TRBJ2-7, reads DAMVIQNPRYQVTQFGKPVTLSCSQTLNHNVMYWYQQKSSQAPKLLFHYYDKDFNNEADTPDNFQSRRPNTSFCFLDIRSPGLGDTAMYLCATSRERDSYEQYFGPGTRLTVT.

The chain carries TRBV9 and TRBJ2-5, with 8 bases aligning to TRBD2. The CDR3 length is 15 residues. V lost 4 bases to trimming and J lost 1 base; unmatched junction nucleotides: 6. Germline V gene data show CDR1 as SGDLS and CDR2 as YYNGEE. The CDR3 DNA reads TGTGCCAGCAGCATCCTTAGCGGGGCCCAAGAGACCCAGTACTTC. Its translation: CASSILSGAQETQYF.

A word on this clonotype: The germline gene is not matched at one end of the junction; a read error may be the cause. The CDR3 loop is CARSSGPTYEQYF. The CDR3 nucleotides are TGTGCCAGAAGCTCCGGACCGACTTACGAGCAGTACTTC. V is TRBV7-3 and J is TRBJ2-7; D call uncertain. This CDR3 region has 13 residues. Germline lookup yields CDR1 SGHTA and CDR2 FQGTGA.

This clonotype showed up just a few times. The V and J genes are TRBV6-2 or TRBV6-3 and TRBJ1-5; D may be TRBD1 (5 bases). This CDR3 region has 13 residues. V dropped 8 bases and J dropped 2 bases, with 10 bases sitting between them. Germline CDR1 and CDR2: MNHEY and SVGEGT. This CDR3 reads CASVEGRNQPQHF. The CDR3 DNA sequence: TGTGCCAGCGTTGAGGGACGCAATCAGCCCCAGCATTTT.

This sequence joins TRBV12-3 or TRBV12-4 and TRBJ2-3; a possible D gene is TRBD2 (7 bases). The CDR3 totals 16 residues. Trimming left V 5 bases short and J 1 base short, with 16 bases between. The CDR3 spells CASSTLGGGGTDTQYF. The DNA for the CDR3 is TGTGCCAGCAGTACCCTAGGGGGGGGAGGCACAGATACGCAGTATTTT.

This sequence joins TRBV5-1 and TRBJ2-3, with TRBD1 identical over 7 bases. The CDR3 is 16 residues long. V dropped 4 bases and J dropped 3; count of bases not matched to a gene: 11. Per the germline V gene, CDR1 is SGHRS and CDR2 is YFSETQ. The CDR3 DNA follows: TGCGCCAGCAGCCGTACAAGGGGGCGCTTAACAGATACGCAGTATTTT. Protein product: CASSRTRGRLTDTQYF.

This clonotype was recorded a few times. The chain recombines TRBV29-1 with TRBJ2-4; TRBD1 is a possible D gene (5 bases). Trimming cost V 5 bases and J 1 base, with 12 bases left between them. CDR3 length equals 14 residues. In germline, CDR1 is SQVTM, CDR2 ANQGSEA. Here the CDR3 DNA reads TGCAGCGTTCCCGACAGAAGGGCCAAAAACATTCAGTACTTC. This translates into CSVPDRRAKNIQYF. Full variable domain (remainder filled in from reference TRBV29-1 and TRBJ2-4): SAVISQKPSRDICQRGTSLTIQCQVDSQVTMMFWYRQQPGQSLTLIATANQGSEATYESGFVIDKFPISRPNLTFSTLTVSNMSPEDSSIYLCSVPDRRAKNIQYFGAGTRLSVL.

The chain carries TRBV7-2 and TRBJ2-7; D might be TRBD1 (6 bases). V was pared by 5 bases and J by 0 bases, with 14 bases between. Germline lookup yields CDR1 SGHTA and CDR2 FQGNSA. This CDR3 spans 15 amino acids. The CDR3 region has the DNA TGTGCCAGCAGCCCATTAGGACAGTTCTCCTACGAGCAGTACTTC. Protein product: CASSPLGQFSYEQYF.

The chain recombines TRBV2 with TRBJ1-5; no clear D gene. This CDR3 is built from 14 residues. The germline V gene has CDR1 SNHLY and CDR2 FYNNEI. Deletions cut 6 bases from V and 0 bases from J, with 9 bases between. CDR3 DNA: TGTGCCAGCAGGACGGATAATAGCAATCAGCCCCAGCATTTT. It specifies CASRTDNSNQPQHF.